This TCR beta chain was found in a study of identical twins. From the 5' RACE reads, TCRdb called clonotypes with MiXCR, one entry per CDR3 protein. The repertoire holds some 260,000 distinct CDR3 sequences, with over 12% as singletons. Per the germline V gene, CDR1 is GTSNPN and CDR2 is SVGIG (reference sequence). The V and J ends lost 2 bases and 7 bases respectively, with 24 bases between them. The CDR3 consists of 16 residues. Study outcomes and limitations: Whereas memory repertoires showed no such difference, abundant cord blood beta clonotypes carried fewer insertions.

As for this clonotype: The antigen remains undetermined.

The gene calls are TRBV30 and TRBJ2-7; D possibly corresponds to TRBD2 (5 bases). This TCR was sampled from a woman younger than 35 in good health. The specimen was memory (CD45RO+) T cells sorted from blood. CDR3 residues: CAWSPLRGWQSSEQYF. CDR3 nucleotide sequence: TGTGCCTGGAGTCCCCTCCGAGGGTGGCAGTCGTCGGAGCAGTACTTC.